Each of the 30 T cell receptor beta chains below was sequenced from the same sample in a study of CD8 T cells in ankylosing spondylitis. A single record per CDR3 protein comes from TCRdb applying MiXCR to the 5' RACE reads. The table lists some 220,000 distinct CDR3 sequences, over 9.5% of them singletons, with about 2.5% in the top ten. Specimen: blood, either unsorted or a sorted T cell fraction (not recorded which). The source of these receptors is a male donor with ankylosing spondylitis or in good health (not recorded which).

This clonotype was found many times. V and J are TRBV5-6 and TRBJ1-1; D is uncertain. This CDR3 contains 14 residues. The V gene lost 0 bases and the J gene lost 1 base, with 7 bases spanning the gap. Per germline, CDR1 SGHDT and CDR2 YYEEEE. The CDR3 loop is CASSLGQANTEAFF. CDR3 nucleotide sequence: TGTGCCAGCAGCTTGGGGCAGGCGAACACTGAAGCTTTCTTT.

This clonotype was recorded a few times. The V and J genes are TRBV5-1 and TRBJ2-7; D call uncertain. Germline loops: CDR1 SGHRS, CDR2 YFSETQ. Deletions cut 0 bases from V and 2 bases from J, with 12 bases between. The CDR3 consists of 15 residues. Here the CDR3 DNA reads TGCGCCAGCAGCTTGGGGCCCCTGGGGACCTACGAGCAGTACTTC. It encodes CASSLGPLGTYEQYF.

This clonotype was counted ten times or more. V and J are TRBV5-1 and TRBJ1-3; perhaps TRBD1 as D (5 bases). With 1 base removed from V and 0 bases from J, the gap between germline ends came to 11 bases. Germline lookup yields CDR1 SGHRS and CDR2 YFSETQ. The CDR3 runs 16 residues. The CDR3 sequence: CASSLSGPNSGNTIYF. For the CDR3, the DNA is TGCGCCAGCAGCTTGTCGGGACCGAACTCTGGAAACACCATATATTTT.

In its sample, this clonotype was seen a few times. The J gene is TRBJ2-1, the V gene TRBV7-9; TRBD2 aligns across 7 bases. J lost 8 bases, V lost 4 bases, and 11 bases had no gene match. The CDR3 has 15 amino acids. Germline CDR1 and CDR2: SEHNR and FQNEAQ (reference sequence). CDR3: CASSSGLVIMDEQFF. The CDR3 nucleotides read TGTGCCAGCAGCTCAGGACTAGTTATTATGGATGAGCAGTTCTTC.

Many counts were recorded for this clonotype. The chain recombines TRBV5-1 with TRBJ2-1, with 14 bases lining up with TRBD2. The CDR3 is 15 residues long. The junction had 6 bases not matched to a gene; V was cut back by 5 bases and J by 8 bases. The germline CDR1 and CDR2 sequences are SGHRS and YFSETQ. The CDR3 loop reads CASRAGLAGVDEQFF. Here the CDR3 DNA reads TGCGCCAGCAGGGCGGGACTAGCGGGAGTCGATGAGCAGTTCTTC. Full variable domain (outside the CDR3, taken from reference TRBV5-1 and TRBJ2-1): KAGVTQTPRYLIKTRGQQVTLSCSPISGHRSVSWYQQTPGQGLQFLFEYFSETQRNKGNFPGRFSGRQFSNSRSEMNVSTLELGDSALYLCASRAGLAGVDEQFFGPGTRLTVL.

This clonotype was counted once. The chain uses TRBV11-2 and TRBJ2-7; 7 bases align to TRBD1. Per germline, CDR1 SGHAT and CDR2 FQNNGV. V gave up 4 bases and J gave up 3 bases; unmatched junction bases: 12. The CDR3 has 16 residues. Here the CDR3 DNA reads TGTGCCAGCAGCTCCGACATTTTGACAGGGTACTACGAGCAGTACTTC. Its translation is CASSSDILTGYYEQYF.

This clonotype was seen many times. The chain is built from TRBV5-1 and TRBJ1-2, with 7 bases matching TRBD1. The CDR3 has 15 amino acids. The germline gives CDR1 SGHRS, CDR2 YFSETQ. Germline trimming cut 7 bases from V and 0 bases from J; bases unmatched to any gene: 9. As DNA, the CDR3 is TGCGCCAGCGTATGGGGGACAGCCTCTAACTATGGCTACACCTTC. As protein: CASVWGTASNYGYTF.

CDR3 in DNA: TGCGCCAGCAGCTGGGGCGGACAGGGGGCGCGAAAGACCCAGTACTTC. As protein: CASSWGGQGARKTQYF. This sequence joins TRBV5-1 and TRBJ2-5; 11 nucleotides agree with TRBD1. Germline-derived CDR1 and CDR2 are SGHRS and YFSETQ. This CDR3 spans 16 amino acids. V dropped 3 bases and J dropped 6; count of bases not matched to a gene: 10.

This clonotype was recorded many times. This rearrangement joins TRBV12-3 or TRBV12-4 to TRBJ1-5; D perhaps matches TRBD1 (6 bases). CDR3 size: 15 residues. V lost 2 bases, J lost 0 bases, and 8 bases lay in between. The CDR3 spells CASSLTGNSNQPQHF. The CDR3, as DNA: TGTGCCAGCAGTTTAACAGGGAATAGCAATCAGCCCCAGCATTTT.

The table lists this clonotype with many counts. The CDR3 bases are TGTGCCAGCAGCAAACCGGGGGGGAGGGCCTGTGTCCCCTACGAGCAGTACTTC. This gives the protein CASSKPGGRACVPYEQYF. J is TRBJ2-7 and V is TRBV21-1; the table assigns TRBD2, which was not confirmed against the DNA. TRBV21-1 is classified as a pseudogene. The CDR3 spans 18 residues.

V is TRBV30 and J is TRBJ2-1; 12 bases are a match to TRBD2. Germline V lookup: CDR1 GTSNPN, CDR2 SVGIG (reference sequence). The J segment lost 9 bases and the V segment lost 7 bases, leaving 7 bases of the junction unmatched. The CDR3 is 13 amino acids. The chain's CDR3 is CAFPPGLAGEQFF. CDR3 DNA sequence: TGTGCCTTTCCTCCGGGACTAGCGGGTGAGCAGTTCTTC.

At least ten counts were recorded for this clonotype. V is TRBV9 and J is TRBJ1-6, with a weak D call TRBD1 (6 bases). Germline-derived CDR1 and CDR2 are SGDLS and YYNGEE. V gave up 3 bases and J gave up 7 bases, with 11 bases separating them. The CDR3 is 14 residues long. CDR3 DNA sequence: TGTGCCAGCAGCGCACAGGGAGACAATTCACCCCTCCACTTT. Protein sequence: CASSAQGDNSPLHF. The whole variable domain, filled in from reference TRBV9 and TRBJ1-6, reads DSGVTQTPKHLITATGQRVTLRCSPRSGDLSVYWYQQSLDQGLQFLIQYYNGEERAKGNILERFSAQQFPDLHSELNLSSLELGDSALYFCASSAQGDNSPLHFGNGTRLTVT.

This clonotype was recorded a few times. The gene calls are TRBV7-2 and TRBJ2-2; 12 positions agree with TRBD1. The germline CDR1 and CDR2 sequences are SGHTA and FQGNSA. This CDR3 spans 17 amino acids. Unmatched junction bases numbered 7, after V lost 2 bases and J lost 6 bases. The CDR3 spells CASSLRDRGPWSGELFF. CDR3 DNA: TGTGCCAGCAGCTTAAGGGACAGGGGGCCATGGTCCGGGGAGCTGTTTTTT.

This clonotype has at least ten counts. The rearrangement uses TRBV10-3 and TRBJ2-1; the match to TRBD2 covers 7 bases. The V segment lost 5 bases and the J segment 5 bases; nucleotides outside the gene matches: 3. From germline, CDR1 is ENHRY and CDR2 SYGVKD. This CDR3 has 13 residues. CDR3 nucleotide sequence: TGTGCCATCAGTTCTAGCGGTAACAATGAGCAGTTCTTC. It yields the protein CAISSSGNNEQFF.

This clonotype appeared many times. The rearrangement links TRBV29-1 to TRBJ2-7, with D perhaps TRBD1 or TRBD2 (6 bases each). Germline CDR1 SQVTM, CDR2 ANQGSEA. The CDR3 extends over 16 amino acids. The V end lost 3 bases, the J end lost 1 base, and 19 bases lay between the germline ends. As DNA, the CDR3 is TGCAGCGTTGATCTTCGGGGGCGCGAACGATCCTACGAGCAGTACTTC. Its protein product is CSVDLRGRERSYEQYF.

This clonotype has a handful of counts. V gene TRBV20-1 combines with J gene TRBJ2-3, with D hard to call. The CDR3 extends over 14 amino acids. V gave up 3 bases and J gave up 0 bases, with 10 bases separating them. From germline, CDR1 is DFQATT and CDR2 SNEGSKA (reference sequence). Written as DNA, the CDR3 is TGCAGTGCTAGGACACTGACTAGCACAGATACGCAGTATTTT. As protein: CSARTLTSTDTQYF.

In its sample, this clonotype was seen many times. The chain combines TRBV6-5 with TRBJ1-1, with TRBD1 as a possible D gene (5 bases). The ends were cut back, 4 bases at V and 4 bases at J, with 10 bases in the middle. The CDR3 consists of 13 residues. Looked up from germline, CDR1 is MNHEY and CDR2 is SVGAGI. Here the CDR3 DNA reads TGTGCCAGCAGTTCCTTCCAGGGCACTGAAGCTTTCTTT. Amino acid sequence: CASSSFQGTEAFF.

This clonotype was counted a few times. The chain couples TRBV5-1 to TRBJ2-7; 7 bases map to TRBD1. V dropped 3 bases and J dropped 3; count of bases not matched to a gene: 6. The CDR3 totals 14 residues. Germline V lookup: CDR1 SGHRS, CDR2 YFSETQ. CDR3 coding DNA: TGCGCCAGCAGCTCGGACAGGACCTACTACGAGCAGTACTTC. It encodes CASSSDRTYYEQYF.

This clonotype was found many times. This chain joins TRBV20-1 and TRBJ2-7; 10 bases fit TRBD2. This CDR3 comprises 16 residues. V was clipped by 0 bases and J by 5 bases; unmatched bases: 10. The V gene's germline CDR1 is DFQATT and CDR2 SNEGSKA (reference sequence). In DNA, the CDR3 is TGCAGTGCTAGAGATCCCAGGCTAGCGGGAGTCGACGAGCAGTACTTC. This translates into CSARDPRLAGVDEQYF.

This clonotype was counted at least ten times. The rearrangement uses TRBV6-2 or TRBV6-3 and TRBJ2-5, with 7 bases fitting TRBD1. CDR3 length: 13 amino acids. The germline V gene encodes CDR1 MNHEY and CDR2 SVGEGT. With V trimmed by 2 bases and J by 14 bases, 11 bases remained unmatched. The CDR3, as DNA: TGTGCCAGCAGTTACGCGGACAGGACCCGTCTTTACTTC. It codes for CASSYADRTRLYF.

This clonotype was counted ten times or more. The V gene is TRBV4-1, the J gene TRBJ1-5; possible D gene TRBD1, 5 bases. Germline-derived CDR1 and CDR2 are MGHRA and YSYEKL. The length of the CDR3 is 15 residues. Trimming shortened V by 3 bases and J by 0 bases, and 9 bases separated the two germline ends. The CDR3: CASSQGGNSNQPQHF. The CDR3 DNA follows: TGCGCCAGCAGCCAGGGGGGAAATAGCAATCAGCCCCAGCATTTT.

This clonotype was recorded a few times. For the CDR3, the DNA is TGCGCCAGCAGCTTGGGCATACCTCCCTACGAGCAGTACTTC. This codes for CASSLGIPPYEQYF. The V and J genes are TRBV5-1 and TRBJ2-7; unclear D gene. V was clipped by 0 bases and J by 2 bases, with 9 bases between them. Germline assignment: CDR1 SGHRS and CDR2 YFSETQ. The CDR3 length is 14 residues.

This clonotype was observed at least ten times. This CDR3 is CASSLSGVNEQFF. CDR3 in DNA: TGTGCCAGCAGCTTATCTGGGGTCAATGAGCAGTTCTTC. The chain uses TRBV7-9 and TRBJ2-1; D unclear. The germline V and J ends were trimmed by 2 bases and 6 bases, with 8 bases remaining between them. Germline V gene sequence: CDR1 SEHNR, CDR2 FQNEAQ (reference sequence). The CDR3 totals 13 residues.

There are many counts of this clonotype. This chain joins TRBV9 and TRBJ2-3, with 13 bases that match TRBD2. The germline CDR1 and CDR2 sequences are SGDLS and YYNGEE. The CDR3 is 16 amino acids. The trim removed 3 bases at V and 2 bases at J, leaving 3 bases unmatched. In DNA form, the CDR3 reads TGTGCCAGCAGCGGGACTAGCGGGGGCGCCACAGATACGCAGTATTTT. Protein sequence: CASSGTSGGATDTQYF.

In this sample, this clonotype turned up many times. The chain combines TRBV12-3 or TRBV12-4 with TRBJ1-2, with D tentatively TRBD1 (6 bases). The V gene lost 5 bases and the J gene lost 8 bases, with 21 bases spanning the gap. The CDR3 is 15 amino acids. The DNA for the CDR3 is TGTGCCAGCAGTGGGGGCCCTCAGGGACGGTACGGCTACACCTTC. Encoded protein: CASSGGPQGRYGYTF.

This clonotype came up a few times. This chain connects TRBV7-9 to TRBJ1-1; perhaps TRBD1 as D (6 bases). The V gene lost 3 bases and the J gene lost 1 base, with 12 bases spanning the gap. CDR3 length: 15 amino acids. The germline CDR1 and CDR2 sequences are SEHNR and FQNEAQ (reference sequence). The CDR3 is CASSFVGGGNTEAFF. Here the CDR3 DNA reads TGTGCCAGCAGCTTCGTAGGAGGGGGGAACACTGAAGCTTTCTTT.

This rearrangement joins TRBV7-2 to TRBJ2-5, with 8 bases matching TRBD2. Germline V lookup: CDR1 SGHTA, CDR2 FQGNSA. J was trimmed by 4 bases and V by 1 base; bases with no gene match: 2. CDR3 length: 14 residues. The CDR3 DNA reads TGTGCCAGCAGCTTAGACGGGGGGGCAGAGACCCAGTACTTC. It codes for CASSLDGGAETQYF.

In its sample, this clonotype was seen many times. The chain employs TRBV12-3 or TRBV12-4 and TRBJ1-4; the D gene is possibly TRBD1 (6 bases). Trimming stripped 6 bases from V and 8 bases from J, with 16 bases between. The length of the CDR3 is 14 residues. CDR3 region: CASRPGAPQEKLFF. In DNA, the CDR3 is TGTGCCAGCAGACCGGGGGCGCCCCAAGAAAAACTGTTTTTT.

This clonotype came up many times. This chain uses TRBV10-2 with TRBJ2-1, with 8 bases matching TRBD2. V lost 7 bases, J lost 8 bases, and 7 bases stayed unmatched. The CDR3 is 13 amino acids. Germline V CDR1 and CDR2: WSHSY, SAAADI. The CDR3 DNA reads as TGCGCCAGCATCGAGCGGGGGAGCTATGAGCAGTTCTTC. It is translated as CASIERGSYEQFF.

This clonotype was found many times. V usage is TRBV18 and J usage is TRBJ2-3; D might be TRBD2 (5 bases). Germline V gives CDR1 KGHSH, CDR2 LQKENI. The CDR3 runs to 14 residues. Trimming stripped 2 bases from V and 5 bases from J, with 11 bases between. The CDR3 reads CASSPDSEGDTQYF. The CDR3 nucleotides are TGTGCCAGCTCACCAGATAGTGAGGGAGATACGCAGTATTTT.